The T cell receptor beta chain under discussion was sequenced for a study of shared clonotypes between healthy human individuals. CD45RO negativity and positive selection for CCR7 defined naive CD8 cells, a population that excluded terminally differentiated effector memory CD45RA+ cells. TCRdb's copy holds only in-frame clones and misses some; the assay was immunoSEQ multiplex PCR. Found here are nearly 2 million clones, around 96% of them singletons; the top ten hold 1% to 1.5%. Germline V CDR1 and CDR2: SGHTA, FQGTGA. V was pared by 2 bases and J by 7 bases, with 16 bases of the junction left unmatched. The CDR3 extends over 19 amino acids.

This sequence joins TRBV7-3 and TRBJ1-5; 11 bases align to TRBD1. Material: naive CD8+ T cells sorted from blood. The TCR was taken from a man between 18 and 29 years old in good health. For the CDR3, the DNA is TGTGCCAGCAGCTTACTTACGACGGACAGGGGGCGCGAACACCAGCCCCAGCATTTT. This codes for CASSLLTTDRGREHQPQHF.